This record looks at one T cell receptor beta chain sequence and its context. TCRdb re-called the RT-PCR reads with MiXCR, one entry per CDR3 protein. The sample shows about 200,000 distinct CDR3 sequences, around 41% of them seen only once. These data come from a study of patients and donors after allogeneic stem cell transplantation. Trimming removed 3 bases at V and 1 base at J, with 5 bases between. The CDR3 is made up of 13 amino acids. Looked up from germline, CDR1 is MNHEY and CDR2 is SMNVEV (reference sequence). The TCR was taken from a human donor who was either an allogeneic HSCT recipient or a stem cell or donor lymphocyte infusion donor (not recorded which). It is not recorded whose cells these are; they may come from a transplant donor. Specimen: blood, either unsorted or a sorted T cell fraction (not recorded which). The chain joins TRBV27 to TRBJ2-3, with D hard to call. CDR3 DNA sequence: TGTGCCAGCAGTTTCATCGGCACAGATACGCAGTATTTT. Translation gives CASSFIGTDTQYF.